This T cell receptor (beta chain) was profiled in a study of blood T cell repertoires in COVID-19. V lost 1 base to trimming and J lost 6 bases, with 15 bases between them. The CDR3 length is 15 residues. Germline values: CDR1 LGHNA, CDR2 YSLEER. This table comes from immunoSEQ multiplex PCR, and its TCRdb copy is limited to in-frame clones, with some not included. The repertoire holds about 50,000 clones, with 84% as singletons. The sample consisted of peripheral blood. The chain employs TRBV4-3 and TRBJ1-1; D unclear. The TCR was taken from a human donor in a cohort sampled during active COVID-19. The CDR3 DNA follows: TGCGCCAGCAGCCAAGCGGGAATGGGGAGGCCTGAAGCTTTCTTT. Translation gives CASSQAGMGRPEAFF.